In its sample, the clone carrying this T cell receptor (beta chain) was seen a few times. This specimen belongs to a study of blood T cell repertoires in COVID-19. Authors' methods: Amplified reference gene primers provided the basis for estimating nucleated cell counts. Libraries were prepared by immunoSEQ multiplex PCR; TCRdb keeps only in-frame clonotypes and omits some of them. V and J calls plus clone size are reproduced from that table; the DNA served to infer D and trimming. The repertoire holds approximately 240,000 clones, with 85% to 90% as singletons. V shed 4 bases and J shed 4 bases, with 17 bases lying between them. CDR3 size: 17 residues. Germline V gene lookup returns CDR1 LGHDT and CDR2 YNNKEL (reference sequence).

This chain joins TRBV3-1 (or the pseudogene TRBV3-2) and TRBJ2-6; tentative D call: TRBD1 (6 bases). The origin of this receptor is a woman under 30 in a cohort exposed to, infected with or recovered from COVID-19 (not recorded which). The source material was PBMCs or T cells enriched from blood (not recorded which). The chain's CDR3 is CASSPLGEGDGANVLTF. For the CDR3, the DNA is TGTGCCAGCAGCCCCCTTGGAGAGGGGGACGGGGCCAACGTCCTGACTTTC.